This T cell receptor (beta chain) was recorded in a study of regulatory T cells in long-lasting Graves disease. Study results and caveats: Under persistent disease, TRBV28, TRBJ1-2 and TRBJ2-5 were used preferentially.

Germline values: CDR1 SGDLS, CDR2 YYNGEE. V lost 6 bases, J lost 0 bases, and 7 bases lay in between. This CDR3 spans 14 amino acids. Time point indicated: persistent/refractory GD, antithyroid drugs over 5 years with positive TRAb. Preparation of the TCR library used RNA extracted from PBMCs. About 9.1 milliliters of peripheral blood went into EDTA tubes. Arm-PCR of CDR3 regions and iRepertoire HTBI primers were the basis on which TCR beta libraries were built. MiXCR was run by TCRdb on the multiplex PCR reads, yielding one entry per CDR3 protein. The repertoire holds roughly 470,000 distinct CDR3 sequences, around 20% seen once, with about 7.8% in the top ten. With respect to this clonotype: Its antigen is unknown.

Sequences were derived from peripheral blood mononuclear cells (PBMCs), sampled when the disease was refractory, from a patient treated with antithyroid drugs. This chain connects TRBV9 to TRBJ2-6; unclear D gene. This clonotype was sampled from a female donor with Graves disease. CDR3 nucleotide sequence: TGTGCCAGCACCGATACCTCTGGGGCCAACGTCCTGACTTTC. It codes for CASTDTSGANVLTF.